Each of the 29 T cell receptor beta chains below was sequenced from the same sample in a study of T cell repertoires in cytomegalovirus infection. These receptors are not linked to any known antigen. TCRdb ran MiXCR on the reads and lists one entry per CDR3 protein. The table shows some 130,000 distinct CDR3 sequences, with approximately 30% occurring only once. This material consisted of CD8+ T cells from cultured PBMCs, taken from culture after CMV antigen stimulation. Receptors originate from a human donor in good health (CMV status not recorded). Some clones in this sample may be carry-over from other donors' samples.

The genes are TRBV12-3 or TRBV12-4 and TRBJ1-6, with D possibly TRBD1 on 5 matching bases. V shed 4 bases and J shed 7 bases, with 11 bases lying between them. CDR3 length: 14 residues. CDR3 nucleotide sequence: TGTGCCAGCAGTTCTGGGGGACTAAATTCACCCCTCCACTTT. This encodes CASSSGGLNSPLHF.

This chain joins TRBV29-1 and TRBJ2-7, with D possibly TRBD2 on 5 matching bases. Germline V CDR1 and CDR2: SQVTM, ANQGSEA. CDR3 length: 14 residues. Trimming took 3 bases from V and 2 from J, leaving 14 bases between them. In DNA form, the CDR3 reads TGCAGCGTTGAGGCTCGGGCCGGGACCTACGAGCAGTACTTC. Its translation is CSVEARAGTYEQYF.

Only a few counts were recorded for this clonotype. The chain recombines TRBV7-8 with TRBJ1-1; the match to TRBD1 covers 8 bases. The CDR3 totals 15 residues. V was pared by 5 bases and J by 5 bases, with 10 bases of the junction left unmatched. The V gene's germline CDR1 is SGHVS and CDR2 FQNEAQ. The CDR3 region is CASSTRTGNGTEAFF. The CDR3 DNA reads TGTGCCAGCAGCACCCGGACAGGGAACGGGACTGAAGCTTTCTTT. Full variable domain (rest looked up from reference TRBV7-8 and TRBJ1-1): GAGVSQSPRYKVAKRGQDVALRCDPISGHVSLFWYQQALGQGPEFLTYFQNEAQLDKSGLPSDRFFAERPEGSVSTLKIQRTQQEDSAVYLCASSTRTGNGTEAFFGQGTRLTVV.

This clonotype has a count of ten or more. This chain links TRBV11-2 with TRBJ2-1, with 13 bases aligning to TRBD2. CDR1 is SGHAT and CDR2 is FQNNGV in the germline V gene. The CDR3 is 22 residues long. With 7 bases clipped from V and 1 base from J, the junction kept 22 bases outside the gene matches. The CDR3: CASNSLGGESGTSGASYNEQFF. The CDR3 nucleotides read TGTGCCAGCAACTCTCTCGGGGGGGAGAGTGGGACTAGCGGGGCTTCCTACAATGAGCAGTTCTTC.

In this sample, this clonotype turned up many times. The chain is built from TRBV28 and TRBJ2-5; no clear D gene. The CDR3 runs 15 residues. Looked up from germline, CDR1 is MDHEN and CDR2 is SYDVKM. V was shortened by 5 bases and J by 0 bases, with 13 bases between the two germline ends. The CDR3, as DNA: TGTGCCAGCAGTCCGGACGAGGATAACCAAGAGACCCAGTACTTC. This encodes CASSPDEDNQETQYF.

In this sample, this clonotype turned up a few times. The gene calls are TRBV24-1 and TRBJ2-7; maybe TRBD2 (5 bases). Trimming took 1 base from V and 9 from J, leaving 15 bases between them. This CDR3 has 14 amino acids. Germline lookup yields CDR1 KGHDR and CDR2 SFDVKD. CDR3 in amino acids: CATSDLGEGKGQYF. DNA of the CDR3: TGTGCCACCAGTGATTTAGGCGAGGGAAAGGGGCAGTACTTC.

The rearrangement joins TRBV6-5 to TRBJ2-5, with 7 bases that match TRBD1. Germline V gene data show CDR1 as MNHEY and CDR2 as SVGAGI. CDR3 length: 15 residues. V lost 0 bases to trimming and J lost 5 bases; unmatched junction nucleotides: 6. The CDR3 nucleotides are TGTGCCAGCAGTTACTCGAGACAGGGCGGGGAGACCCAGTACTTC. Translating it yields CASSYSRQGGETQYF.

The rearrangement joins TRBV12-3 or TRBV12-4 to TRBJ1-1; D possibly corresponds to TRBD1 (6 bases). V dropped 10 bases and J dropped 7 bases, with 13 bases sitting between them. The length of the CDR3 is 11 residues. The CDR3 sequence: CATLGGGEAFF. CDR3 in DNA: TGTGCCACCCTGGGGGGCGGTGAAGCTTTCTTT.

V and J are TRBV4-1 and TRBJ2-7, with a tentative D call TRBD2 (6 bases). CDR3 length: 15 amino acids. CDR1 is MGHRA and CDR2 is YSYEKL in the germline V gene. Trimming shortened V by 0 bases and J by 5 bases, and 14 bases separated the two germline ends. CDR3 in amino acids: CASSQDGDSKNEQYF. CDR3 DNA: TGCGCCAGCAGCCAAGATGGGGACTCGAAAAACGAGCAGTACTTC.

J is TRBJ1-3 and V is TRBV6-5; a possible D gene is TRBD1 (5 bases). Deletions cut 0 bases from V and 4 bases from J, with 13 bases between. Germline assignment: CDR1 MNHEY and CDR2 SVGAGI. CDR3 length: 16 amino acids. The DNA for the CDR3 is TGTGCCAGCAGTTACTCTCCCGCAGGGTCCGGAAACACCATATATTTT. Amino acids: CASSYSPAGSGNTIYF.

This clonotype was seen only a few times. The chain couples TRBV25-1 to TRBJ2-5; D is perhaps TRBD1 or TRBD2 (5 bases each). The V gene's germline CDR1 is MGHDK and CDR2 SYGVNS. Between the trimmed V and J ends, which lost 5 bases and 0 bases, there was a span of 16 bases. CDR3 size: 16 residues. CDR3 nucleotides: TGTGCCAGCAGTCCCACCTGGGGACGGGACCAAGAGACCCAGTACTTC. Encoded protein: CASSPTWGRDQETQYF.

The genes are TRBV11-1 and TRBJ2-1, with 14 bases that match TRBD2. Unmatched junction bases numbered 9, after V lost 3 bases and J lost 5 bases. CDR1 is SGHAT and CDR2 is FQDESV in the germline V gene (reference sequence). This CDR3 spans 18 amino acids. The CDR3 sequence is CASSFKTSGGARNNEQFF. The CDR3 nucleotides read TGTGCCAGCAGCTTCAAGACTAGCGGGGGGGCTAGGAACAATGAGCAGTTCTTC.

This clonotype appeared a few times. This chain links TRBV3-1 with TRBJ2-7; no firm D call. V was shortened by 4 bases and J by 3 bases, with 16 bases between the two germline ends. The CDR3 is 15 amino acids. Germline-derived CDR1 and CDR2 are LGHDT and YNNKEL (reference sequence). The CDR3 sequence is CASSLNRWVSYEQYF. The CDR3 DNA reads as TGTGCCAGCAGCCTCAACCGATGGGTCAGCTACGAGCAGTACTTC.

A few counts support this clonotype. The genes are TRBV7-9 and TRBJ2-5; no clear D. The V gene lost 5 bases and the J gene lost 1 base, with 20 bases spanning the gap. This CDR3 has 17 residues. CDR1 is SEHNR and CDR2 is FQNEAQ in the germline V gene (reference sequence). CDR3 residues: CASSPRKEGPGQETQYF. As DNA, the CDR3 is TGTGCCAGCAGCCCCCGAAAGGAAGGGCCCGGCCAAGAGACCCAGTACTTC.

This chain connects TRBV29-1 to TRBJ2-7, with D perhaps assigned TRBD1 or TRBD2 (6 bases each). CDR1 is SQVTM and CDR2 is ANQGSEA in the germline V gene. The V and J ends lost 4 bases and 3 bases respectively, with 13 bases between them. This CDR3 comprises 13 residues. The CDR3: CSVGGTRYYEQYF. For the CDR3, the DNA is TGCAGCGTTGGCGGGACAAGATACTACGAGCAGTACTTC.

This clonotype was observed a few times. The chain employs TRBV12-3 or TRBV12-4 and TRBJ2-2; D remains ambiguous. This CDR3 is built from 13 residues. The germline V and J ends were trimmed by 5 bases and 3 bases, with 7 bases remaining between them. The chain's CDR3 is CASSPAYTGELFF. CDR3 nucleotides: TGTGCCAGCAGTCCCGCCTACACCGGGGAGCTGTTTTTT.

This clonotype was seen at least ten times. The rearrangement joins TRBV7-9 to TRBJ2-3; a possible D gene is TRBD2 (5 bases). Trimming shortened V by 6 bases and J by 3 bases, and 13 bases separated the two germline ends. The germline V gene has CDR1 SEHNR and CDR2 FQNEAQ (reference sequence). The length of the CDR3 is 14 residues. For the CDR3, the DNA is TGTGCCAGCAGTTCTAGCTTCGGAACAGATACGCAGTATTTT. Translation: CASSSSFGTDTQYF.

This clonotype was seen repeatedly, ten times or more. The gene calls are TRBV7-6 and TRBJ2-2, with D uncertain. Germline V gene data show CDR1 as SGHVS and CDR2 as FNYEAQ. The CDR3 totals 16 residues. V was cut by 4 bases and J by 4 bases, with 16 bases left in between. CDR3: CASSSNGWDRTGELFF. In DNA form, the CDR3 reads TGTGCCAGCAGCTCTAACGGGTGGGATCGCACCGGGGAGCTGTTTTTT.

This clonotype was seen repeatedly, ten times or more. An end of the junction differs from the germline gene, which may be a read error. The V and J genes are TRBV7-9 and TRBJ2-1; either TRBD1 or TRBD2 may supply D (6 bases each). From germline, CDR1 is SEHNR and CDR2 FQNEAQ (reference sequence). CDR3 length: 16 amino acids. The CDR3 sequence is CASTLVVGGPNNEQFF. The CDR3 region has the DNA TGTGCCAGCACCTTAGTCGTCGGGGGCCCAAACAATGAGCAGTTCTTC.

The chain links TRBV27 to TRBJ1-1; 7 nucleotides align to TRBD1. The CDR3 is 14 residues long. Germline V CDR1 and CDR2: MNHEY, SMNVEV (reference sequence). The junction had 5 bases not matched to a gene; V was cut back by 7 bases and J by 0 bases. The CDR3 protein is CASTRGGLNTEAFF. The CDR3 DNA reads TGTGCCAGCACCCGAGGGGGCCTGAACACTGAAGCTTTCTTT.

The rearrangement links TRBV11-2 to TRBJ2-1, with D perhaps being TRBD1 or TRBD2 (6 bases each). V lost 2 bases and J 5 bases, leaving 22 bases between the germline ends. Germline V CDR1 and CDR2: SGHAT, FQNNGV. The CDR3 loop spans 18 amino acids. The CDR3 DNA reads as TGTGCCAGCAGCTTAATCCGCGGTCGGGGGCGAGGGCACAATGAGCAGTTCTTC. As protein: CASSLIRGRGRGHNEQFF.

This clonotype was seen a few times. The chain couples TRBV7-8 to TRBJ2-1; D possibly uses TRBD1 or TRBD2 (6 bases each). The CDR3 spans 18 residues. V dropped 0 bases and J dropped 1 base, with 16 bases sitting between them. The germline CDR1 and CDR2 sequences are SGHVS and FQNEAQ. CDR3 DNA sequence: TGTGCCAGCAGCTTAGCGCCGTTGGGGGGCCGGTCCTACAATGAGCAGTTCTTC. Protein product: CASSLAPLGGRSYNEQFF.

This clonotype was picked up a small number of times. This rearrangement joins TRBV6-1 to TRBJ2-4, with 8 bases lining up with TRBD1. Germline assignment: CDR1 MNHNS and CDR2 SASEGT. The CDR3 spans 16 residues. With V trimmed by 5 bases and J by 5 bases, 11 bases remained unmatched. This CDR3 is CASSNLDRGGQNIQYF. DNA of the CDR3: TGTGCCAGCAGTAACCTAGACAGGGGTGGACAAAACATTCAGTACTTC.

This clonotype was seen many times. The chain joins TRBV2 to TRBJ2-3; D is unclear. Germline-derived CDR1 and CDR2 are SNHLY and FYNNEI. V was pared by 3 bases and J by 1 base, with 11 bases between. The CDR3 sequence is 15 residues long. This CDR3 reads CASSDWTSGTDTQYF. CDR3 DNA sequence: TGTGCCAGCAGTGATTGGACCTCTGGCACAGATACGCAGTATTTT.

The sample holds a few counts of this clonotype. The chain recombines TRBV20-1 with TRBJ1-2, with a possible D match to TRBD1 (6 bases). The CDR3 consists of 10 residues. The germline V gene has CDR1 DFQATT and CDR2 SNEGSKA (reference sequence). V was clipped by 8 bases and J by 8 bases, with 12 bases between them. The CDR3 is CSWGAGGYTF. In nucleotides, the CDR3 is TGCAGTTGGGGGGCAGGAGGCTACACCTTC.

The chain has TRBV30 and TRBJ2-3; no clear D. Germline CDR1 reads GTSNPN; CDR2 reads SVGIG (reference sequence). Trimming pared 0 bases from V and 6 bases from J, leaving 10 bases between. The CDR3 spans 13 residues. CDR3 amino acids: CAWSVAHSDTQYF. CDR3 nucleotide sequence: TGTGCCTGGAGTGTAGCGCATTCGGATACGCAGTATTTT.

As concerns this clonotype: This may be a read error: a much more frequent sequence differs by one nucleotide. The gene calls are TRBV7-4 and TRBJ2-1; 8 bases agree with TRBD2. CDR1 and CDR2 (germline): SGHVT, SQSDAQ. V was pared by 3 bases and J by 6 bases, with 1 base of the junction left unmatched. The CDR3 is 13 amino acids. DNA for the CDR3: TGTGCCAGCAGCTTCACTAGCGGCAATGAGCAGTTCTTC. It specifies CASSFTSGNEQFF.

This clonotype appeared a few times. V usage is TRBV6-1 and J usage is TRBJ2-7; 7 nucleotides match TRBD1. The CDR3 covers 13 residues. After removal of 8 bases from V and 2 bases from J, the junction contained 6 bases not matched to a gene. Germline V gene lookup returns CDR1 MNHNS and CDR2 SASEGT. For the CDR3, the DNA is TGTGCCAGCCGACAGGGATTGACCTACGAGCAGTACTTC. It translates to CASRQGLTYEQYF.

This clonotype was counted only a few times. This rearrangement joins TRBV5-8 to TRBJ2-7; D is possibly TRBD2 (5 bases). The germline V gene encodes CDR1 SGHTS and CDR2 YDEGEE. The CDR3 contains 13 residues. The V gene lost 7 bases and the J gene lost 6 bases, with 17 bases spanning the gap. In DNA, the CDR3 is TGTGCCAGCCCCATCCTCCCGGGGAGCGAGCAGTACTTC. Translating it yields CASPILPGSEQYF. Filled out from reference TRBV5-8 and TRBJ2-7, the complete variable domain reads EAGVTQSPTHLIKTRGQQATLRCSPISGHTSVYWYQQALGLGLQFLLWYDEGEERNRGNFPPRFSGRQFPNYSSELNVNALELEDSALYLCASPILPGSEQYFGPGTRLTVT.